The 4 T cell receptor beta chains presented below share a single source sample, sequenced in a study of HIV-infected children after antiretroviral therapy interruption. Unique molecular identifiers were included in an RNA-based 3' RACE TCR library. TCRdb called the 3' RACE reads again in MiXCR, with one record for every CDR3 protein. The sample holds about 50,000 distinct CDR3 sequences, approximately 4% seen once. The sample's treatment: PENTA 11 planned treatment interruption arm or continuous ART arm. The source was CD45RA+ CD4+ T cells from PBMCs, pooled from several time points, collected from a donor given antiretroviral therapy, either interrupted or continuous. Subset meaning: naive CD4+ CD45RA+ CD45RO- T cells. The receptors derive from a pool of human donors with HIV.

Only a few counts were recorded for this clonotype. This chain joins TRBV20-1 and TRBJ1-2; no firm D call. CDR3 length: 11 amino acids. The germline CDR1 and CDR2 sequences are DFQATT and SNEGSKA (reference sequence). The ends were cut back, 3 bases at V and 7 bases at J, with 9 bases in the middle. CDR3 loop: CSASGQSGYTF. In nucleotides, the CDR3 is TGCAGTGCTAGCGGGCAGTCTGGCTACACCTTC.

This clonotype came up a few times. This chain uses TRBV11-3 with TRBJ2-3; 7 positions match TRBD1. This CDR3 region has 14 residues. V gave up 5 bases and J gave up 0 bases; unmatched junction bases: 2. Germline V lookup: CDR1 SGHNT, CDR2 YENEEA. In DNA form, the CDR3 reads TGTGCCAGCAGCCAGGGACAGAGCACAGATACGCAGTATTTT. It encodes CASSQGQSTDTQYF.

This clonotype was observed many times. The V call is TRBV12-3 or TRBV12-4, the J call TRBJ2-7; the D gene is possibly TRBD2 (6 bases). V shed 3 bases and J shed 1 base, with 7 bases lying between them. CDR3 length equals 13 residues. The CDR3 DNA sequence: TGTGCCAGCAGTTTGGGGACTTCCTACGAGCAGTACTTC. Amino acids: CASSLGTSYEQYF.

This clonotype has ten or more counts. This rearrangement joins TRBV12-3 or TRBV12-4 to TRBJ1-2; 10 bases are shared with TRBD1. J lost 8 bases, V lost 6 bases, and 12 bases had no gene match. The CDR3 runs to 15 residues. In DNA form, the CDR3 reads TGTGCCAGCAGACCACGACAGGGGGCGGATGGAGGCTACACCTTC. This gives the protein CASRPRQGADGGYTF.